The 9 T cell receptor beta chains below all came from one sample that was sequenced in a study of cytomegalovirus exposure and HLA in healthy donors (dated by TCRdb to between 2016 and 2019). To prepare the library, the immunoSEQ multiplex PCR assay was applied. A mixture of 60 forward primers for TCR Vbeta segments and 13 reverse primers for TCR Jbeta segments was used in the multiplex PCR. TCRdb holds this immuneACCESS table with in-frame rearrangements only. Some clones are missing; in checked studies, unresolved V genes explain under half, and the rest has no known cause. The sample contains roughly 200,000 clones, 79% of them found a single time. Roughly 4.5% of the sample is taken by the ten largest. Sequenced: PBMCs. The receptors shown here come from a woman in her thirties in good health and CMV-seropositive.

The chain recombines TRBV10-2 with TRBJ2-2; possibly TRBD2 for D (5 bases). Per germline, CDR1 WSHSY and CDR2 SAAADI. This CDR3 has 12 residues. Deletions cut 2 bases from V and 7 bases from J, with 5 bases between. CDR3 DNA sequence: TGCGCCAGCAGTGAGGGAGGCGGGGAGCTGTTTTTT. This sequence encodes CASSEGGGELFF.

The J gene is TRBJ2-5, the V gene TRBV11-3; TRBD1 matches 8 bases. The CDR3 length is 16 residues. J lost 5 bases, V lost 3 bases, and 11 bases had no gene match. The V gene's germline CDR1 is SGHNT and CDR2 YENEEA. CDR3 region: CASSFGQGSVAETQYF. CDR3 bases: TGTGCCAGCAGCTTCGGACAGGGAAGTGTGGCGGAGACCCAGTACTTC.

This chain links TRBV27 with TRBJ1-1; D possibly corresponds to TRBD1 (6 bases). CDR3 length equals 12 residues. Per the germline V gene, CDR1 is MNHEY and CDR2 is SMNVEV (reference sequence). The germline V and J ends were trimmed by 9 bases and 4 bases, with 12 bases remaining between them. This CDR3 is CASPQGGTEAFF. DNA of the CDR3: TGTGCCAGTCCACAGGGTGGCACTGAAGCTTTCTTT.

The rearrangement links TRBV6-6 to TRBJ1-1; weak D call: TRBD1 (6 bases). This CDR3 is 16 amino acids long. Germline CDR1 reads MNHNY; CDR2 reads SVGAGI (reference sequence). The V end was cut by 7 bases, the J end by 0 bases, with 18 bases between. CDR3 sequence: CASTIYGTPMNTEAFF. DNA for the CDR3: TGTGCCAGCACTATATACGGGACACCCATGAACACTGAAGCTTTCTTT.

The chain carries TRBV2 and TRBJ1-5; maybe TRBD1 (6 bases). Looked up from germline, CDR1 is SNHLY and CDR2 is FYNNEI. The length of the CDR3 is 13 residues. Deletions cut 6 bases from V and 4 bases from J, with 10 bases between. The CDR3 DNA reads TGTGCCAGCAGGACAGGACCTAATCAGCCCCAGCATTTT. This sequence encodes CASRTGPNQPQHF.

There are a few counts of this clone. DNA for the CDR3: TGTGCCAGCAGCTTAGAGGCCAAAGGGACAGTCAGAGGGGGAAATGAAAAACTGTTTTTT. It yields the protein CASSLEAKGTVRGGNEKLFF. The V call is TRBV11-2, the J call TRBJ1-4; 7 bases are shared with TRBD1. J gave up 5 bases and V 0 bases, and 18 bases lay outside the gene matches. The CDR3 is 20 amino acids. Germline V gene data show CDR1 as SGHAT and CDR2 as FQNNGV.

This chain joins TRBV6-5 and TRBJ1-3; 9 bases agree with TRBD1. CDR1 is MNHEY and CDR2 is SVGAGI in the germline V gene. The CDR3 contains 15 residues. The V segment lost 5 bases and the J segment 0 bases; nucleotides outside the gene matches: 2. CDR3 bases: TGTGCCAGCAGTCGACAGGGGGTCTCTGGAAACACCATATATTTT. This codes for CASSRQGVSGNTIYF.

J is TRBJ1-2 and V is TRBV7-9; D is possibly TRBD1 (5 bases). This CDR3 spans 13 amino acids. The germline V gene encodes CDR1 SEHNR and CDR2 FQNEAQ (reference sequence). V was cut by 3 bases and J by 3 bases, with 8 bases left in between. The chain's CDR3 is CASSFQQDYGYTF. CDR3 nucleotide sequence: TGTGCCAGCAGCTTTCAACAGGACTATGGCTACACCTTC.

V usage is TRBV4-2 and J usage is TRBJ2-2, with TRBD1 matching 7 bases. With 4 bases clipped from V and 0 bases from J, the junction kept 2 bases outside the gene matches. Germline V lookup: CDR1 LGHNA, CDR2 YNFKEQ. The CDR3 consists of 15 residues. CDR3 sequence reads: CASSPGTANTGELFF. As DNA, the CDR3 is TGTGCCAGCAGCCCCGGGACAGCGAACACCGGGGAGCTGTTTTTT.